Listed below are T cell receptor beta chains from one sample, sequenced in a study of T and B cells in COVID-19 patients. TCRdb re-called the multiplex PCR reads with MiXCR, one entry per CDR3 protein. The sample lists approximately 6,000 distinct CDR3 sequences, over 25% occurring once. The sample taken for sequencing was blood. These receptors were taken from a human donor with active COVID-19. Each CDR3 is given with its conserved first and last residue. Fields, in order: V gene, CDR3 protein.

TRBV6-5,CASSYSGATEAFF
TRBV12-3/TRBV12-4,CASSRGGWNEQFF
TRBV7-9,CASSSTGGYGYTF
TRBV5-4,CASSLAPAGGGETQYF
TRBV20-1,CSVGLQANNQPQHF
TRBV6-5,CASSLYWPMNTEAFF
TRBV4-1,CASSQVMAGGNQPQHF
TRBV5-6,CASSTGGGTRELFF
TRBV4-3,CASSRASQGFNEKLFF
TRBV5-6,CASSYSVNTEAFF
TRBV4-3,CASSQAMPSGNTIYF
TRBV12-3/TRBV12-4,CASSSLGTGSSYTF
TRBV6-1,CASSEVRPTGGLGQPQHF
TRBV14,CASSQALVGELFF
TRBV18,CASSPPGRGASETQYF
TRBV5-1,CASSLLAGQGEQYF
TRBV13,CASSMFPNTGVNEQYF
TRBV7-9,CACSFEGRTDTQYF
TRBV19,CASSTSPGQFNSPLHF
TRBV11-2,CASSTTGNTIYF
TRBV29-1,CSDRTGDYEQYF
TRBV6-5,CASSYGRGSRMNTEAFF
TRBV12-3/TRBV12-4,CASSFLWDEQYF
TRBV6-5,CASRSDVSHGYTF
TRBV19,CASSIPGRGQETQYF
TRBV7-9,CASSHDSSYGYTF
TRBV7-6,CASSQNLGSSGNTIYF
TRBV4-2,CASSLGTGKTEAFF
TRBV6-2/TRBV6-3,CASSPSDLAGDEQFF
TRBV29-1,CSVVGASGAGTDTQYF
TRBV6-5,CASSQGAFYGYTF
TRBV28,CASTPDRVNTIYF
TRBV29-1,CSGSKGDLNTEAFF
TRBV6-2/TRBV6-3,CASSRPGSSYNEQFF
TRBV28,CASSLGTGTYEQYF
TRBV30,CASSGSQETQYF
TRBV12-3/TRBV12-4,CASSFSGYEQYF
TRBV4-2,CASSQAPPLAATDTQYF
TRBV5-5,CASSLTDDTEAFF
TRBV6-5,CASSYGRGPNNEQFF
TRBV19,CASRARERAGNQPQHF
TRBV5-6,CASSLVSRGNYGYTF
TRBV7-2,CASGSDWGQSEQFF
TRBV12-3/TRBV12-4,CASTETRSTDTQYF
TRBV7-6,CASSTDRGGFLNTEAFF
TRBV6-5,CASSYSKFNPEKLFF
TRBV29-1,CSVGTTGHSGANVLTF
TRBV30,CAWSVPGQPQHF
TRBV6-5,CASSYGTSGGAGTGELFF
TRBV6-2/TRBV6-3,CASSYSIEGLRNEQYF